This T cell receptor beta chain was identified in a study of T cells after posttransplantation cyclophosphamide. Treatment was busulfan-fludarabine conditioning, a marrow graft, and cyclophosphamide on days +3 and +4. V gave up 3 bases and J gave up 3 bases; unmatched junction bases: 12. The CDR3 is made up of 17 amino acids. CDR1 and CDR2 (germline): SGHDT, YYEEEE. As to this clone: Its antigen is unidentified.

The table came from immunoSEQ multiplex PCR; TCRdb's copy has only in-frame clones and leaves some out. The profile shows about 22,000 clones, 86% of them singletons. Study-level points and caveats: Skin or GI-infiltrating T cells shared few TRB sequences with blood. Donor-recipient repertoire similarity was low at 1-2 months, rising over year one.

The clonotype originates from a female patient aged 25-40 years who received an allogeneic stem cell transplant from an unrelated donor, was CMV-positive, and had no GVHD. Some T cells here may be from the graft donor. The chain couples TRBV5-6 to TRBJ1-1; 9 positions agree with TRBD1. The source material was PBMCs, sampled after allogeneic stem cell transplant with posttransplant cyclophosphamide. DNA for the CDR3: TGTGCCAGCAGCTCCGGACAGGGGACTCCATCCTACACTGAAGCTTTCTTT. Encoded protein: CASSSGQGTPSYTEAFF.